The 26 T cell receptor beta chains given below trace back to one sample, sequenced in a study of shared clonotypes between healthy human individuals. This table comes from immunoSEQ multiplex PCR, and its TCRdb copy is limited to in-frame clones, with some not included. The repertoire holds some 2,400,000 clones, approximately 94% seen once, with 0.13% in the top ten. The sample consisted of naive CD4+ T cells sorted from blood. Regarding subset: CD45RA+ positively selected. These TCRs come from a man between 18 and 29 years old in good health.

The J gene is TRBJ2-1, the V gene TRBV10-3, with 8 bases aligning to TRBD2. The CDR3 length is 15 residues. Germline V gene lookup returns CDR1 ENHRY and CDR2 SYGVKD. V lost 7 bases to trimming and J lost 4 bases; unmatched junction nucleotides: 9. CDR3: CAITPGTSLYNEQFF. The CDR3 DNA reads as TGTGCCATCACCCCCGGGACTAGTTTGTACAATGAGCAGTTCTTC.

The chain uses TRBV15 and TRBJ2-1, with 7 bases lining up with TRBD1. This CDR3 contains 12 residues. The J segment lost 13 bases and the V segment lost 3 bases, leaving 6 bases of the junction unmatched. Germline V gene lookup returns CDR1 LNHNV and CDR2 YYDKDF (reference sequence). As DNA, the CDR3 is TGTGCCACCAGCAGGGACAGGAATCAACAGTTCTTC. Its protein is CATSRDRNQQFF. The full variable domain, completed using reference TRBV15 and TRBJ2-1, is DAMVIQNPRYQVTQFGKPVTLSCSQTLNHNVMYWYQQKSSQAPKLLFHYYDKDFNNEADTPDNFQSRRPNTSFCFLDIRSPGLGDTAMYLCATSRDRNQQFFGPGTRLTVL.

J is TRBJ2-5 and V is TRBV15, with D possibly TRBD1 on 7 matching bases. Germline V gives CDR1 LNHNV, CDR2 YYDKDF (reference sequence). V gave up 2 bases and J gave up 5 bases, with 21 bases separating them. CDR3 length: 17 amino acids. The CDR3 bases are TGTGCCACCAGCAGAATCCTCCTTGGACAGGACTACGAGACCCAGTACTTC. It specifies CATSRILLGQDYETQYF. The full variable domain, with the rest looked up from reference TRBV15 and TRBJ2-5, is DAMVIQNPRYQVTQFGKPVTLSCSQTLNHNVMYWYQQKSSQAPKLLFHYYDKDFNNEADTPDNFQSRRPNTSFCFLDIRSPGLGDTAMYLCATSRILLGQDYETQYFGPGTRLLVL.

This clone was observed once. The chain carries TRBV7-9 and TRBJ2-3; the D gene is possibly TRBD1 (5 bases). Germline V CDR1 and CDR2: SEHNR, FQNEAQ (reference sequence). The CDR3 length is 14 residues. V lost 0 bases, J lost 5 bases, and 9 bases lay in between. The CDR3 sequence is CASSLAGVGDTQYF. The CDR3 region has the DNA TGTGCCAGCAGCTTAGCAGGGGTGGGAGATACGCAGTATTTT.

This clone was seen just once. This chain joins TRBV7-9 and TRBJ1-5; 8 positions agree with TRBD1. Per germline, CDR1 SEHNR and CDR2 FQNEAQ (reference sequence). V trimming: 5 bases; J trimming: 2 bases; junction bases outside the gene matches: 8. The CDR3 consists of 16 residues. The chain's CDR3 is CASSLGGQGGNQPQHF. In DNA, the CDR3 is TGTGCCAGCAGCCTAGGAGGACAGGGCGGCAATCAGCCCCAGCATTTT.

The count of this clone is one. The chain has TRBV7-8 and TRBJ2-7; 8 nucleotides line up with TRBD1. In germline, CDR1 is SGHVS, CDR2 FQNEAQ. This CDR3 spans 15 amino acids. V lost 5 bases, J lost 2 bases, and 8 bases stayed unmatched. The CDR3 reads CASSPGTGRAYEQYF. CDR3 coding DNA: TGTGCCAGCAGCCCAGGGACAGGCCGCGCCTACGAGCAGTACTTC.

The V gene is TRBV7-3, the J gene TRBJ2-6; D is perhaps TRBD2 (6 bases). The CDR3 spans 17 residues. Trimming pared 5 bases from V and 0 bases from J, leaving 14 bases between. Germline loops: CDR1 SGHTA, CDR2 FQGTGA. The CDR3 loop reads CASSRERSFSGANVLTF. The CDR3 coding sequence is TGTGCCAGCAGCCGGGAGAGATCCTTCTCTGGGGCCAACGTCCTGACTTTC.

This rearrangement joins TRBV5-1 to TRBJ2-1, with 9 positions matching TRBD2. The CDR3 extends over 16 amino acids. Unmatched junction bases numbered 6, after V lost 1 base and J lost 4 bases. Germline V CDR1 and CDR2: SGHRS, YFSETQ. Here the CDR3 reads CASSLTTTSGYNEQFF. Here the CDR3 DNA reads TGCGCCAGCAGCTTGACGACGACTAGCGGATACAATGAGCAGTTCTTC.

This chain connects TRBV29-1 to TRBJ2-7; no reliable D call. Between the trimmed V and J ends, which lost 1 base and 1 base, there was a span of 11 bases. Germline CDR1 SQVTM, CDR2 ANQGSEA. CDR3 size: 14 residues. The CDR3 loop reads CSVEAPPGSYEQYF. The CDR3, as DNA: TGCAGCGTTGAAGCACCGCCCGGGTCCTACGAGCAGTACTTC.

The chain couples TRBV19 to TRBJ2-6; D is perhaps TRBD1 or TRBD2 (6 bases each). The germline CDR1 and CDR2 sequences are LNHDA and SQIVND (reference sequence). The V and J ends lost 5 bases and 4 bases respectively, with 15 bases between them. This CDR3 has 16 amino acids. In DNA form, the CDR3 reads TGTGCCAGTAGTCCCGATCGGGGGCTGGGGGCCAACGTCCTGACTTTC. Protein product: CASSPDRGLGANVLTF.

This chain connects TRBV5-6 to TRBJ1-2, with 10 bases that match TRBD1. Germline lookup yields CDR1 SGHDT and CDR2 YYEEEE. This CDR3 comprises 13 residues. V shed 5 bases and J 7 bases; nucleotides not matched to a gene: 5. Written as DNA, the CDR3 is TGTGCCAGCAGAAGACAGGGGGCAGGTGGCTACACCTTC. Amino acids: CASRRQGAGGYTF.

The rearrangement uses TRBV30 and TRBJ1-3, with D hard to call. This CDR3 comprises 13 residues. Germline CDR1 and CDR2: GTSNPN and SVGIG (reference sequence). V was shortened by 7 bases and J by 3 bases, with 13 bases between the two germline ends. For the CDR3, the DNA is TGTGCCTTGATACTAGGAAGTGGAAACACCATATATTTT. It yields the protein CALILGSGNTIYF.

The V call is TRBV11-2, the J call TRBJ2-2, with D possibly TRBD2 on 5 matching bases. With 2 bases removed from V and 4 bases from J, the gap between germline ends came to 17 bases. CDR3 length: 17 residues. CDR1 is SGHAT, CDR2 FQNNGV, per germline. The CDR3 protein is CASSLIPDPGGTGELFF. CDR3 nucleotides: TGTGCCAGCAGCTTAATACCGGACCCCGGAGGCACCGGGGAGCTGTTTTTT. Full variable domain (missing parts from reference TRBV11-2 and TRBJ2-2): EAGVAQSPRYKIIEKRQSVAFWCNPISGHATLYWYQQILGQGPKLLIQFQNNGVVDDSQLPKDRFSAERLKGVDSTLKIQPAKLEDSAVYLCASSLIPDPGGTGELFFGEGSRLTVL.

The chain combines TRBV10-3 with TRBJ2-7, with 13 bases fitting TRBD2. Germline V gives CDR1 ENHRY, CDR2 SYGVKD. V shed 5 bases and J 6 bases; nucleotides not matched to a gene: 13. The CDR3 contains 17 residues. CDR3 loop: CAISWLTSGGRISEQYF. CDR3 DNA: TGTGCCATCAGTTGGCTGACTAGCGGGGGGAGGATTAGCGAGCAGTACTTC.

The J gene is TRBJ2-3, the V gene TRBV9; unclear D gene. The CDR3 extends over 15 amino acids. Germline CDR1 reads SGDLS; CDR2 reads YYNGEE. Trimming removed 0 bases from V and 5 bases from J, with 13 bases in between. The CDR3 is CASSVAGSTRDTQYF. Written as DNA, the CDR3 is TGTGCCAGCAGCGTAGCGGGCTCTACACGAGATACGCAGTATTTT.

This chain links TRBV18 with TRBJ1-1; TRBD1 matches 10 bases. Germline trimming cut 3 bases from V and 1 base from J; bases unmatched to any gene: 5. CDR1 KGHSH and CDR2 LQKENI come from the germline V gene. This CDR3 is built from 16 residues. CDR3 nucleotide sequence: TGTGCCAGCTCACCTGGGACAGGGGCCCCGAACACTGAAGCTTTCTTT. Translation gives CASSPGTGAPNTEAFF. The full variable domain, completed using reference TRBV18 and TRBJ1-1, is NAGVMQNPRHLVRRRGQEARLRCSPMKGHSHVYWYRQLPEEGLKFMVYLQKENIIDESGMPKERFSAEFPKEGPSILRIQQVVRGDSAAYFCASSPGTGAPNTEAFFGQGTRLTVV.

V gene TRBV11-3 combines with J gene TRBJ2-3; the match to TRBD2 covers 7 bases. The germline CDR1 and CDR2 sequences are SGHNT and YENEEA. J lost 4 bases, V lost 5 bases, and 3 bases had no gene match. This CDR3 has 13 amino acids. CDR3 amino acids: CASSPGLPDTQYF. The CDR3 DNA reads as TGTGCCAGCAGCCCGGGACTACCAGATACGCAGTATTTT.

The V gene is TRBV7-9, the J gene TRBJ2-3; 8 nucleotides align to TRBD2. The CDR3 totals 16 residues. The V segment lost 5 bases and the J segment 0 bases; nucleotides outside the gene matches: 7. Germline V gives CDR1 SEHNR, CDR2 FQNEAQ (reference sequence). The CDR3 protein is CASSPKLAASTDTQYF. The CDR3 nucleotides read TGTGCCAGCAGCCCTAAACTAGCGGCTAGCACAGATACGCAGTATTTT. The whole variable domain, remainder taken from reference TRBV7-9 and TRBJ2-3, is DTGVSQNPRHKITKRGQNVTFRCDPISEHNRLYWYRQTLGQGPEFLTYFQNEAQLEKSRLLSDRFSAERPKGSFSTLEIQRTEQGDSAMYLCASSPKLAASTDTQYFGPGTRLTVL.

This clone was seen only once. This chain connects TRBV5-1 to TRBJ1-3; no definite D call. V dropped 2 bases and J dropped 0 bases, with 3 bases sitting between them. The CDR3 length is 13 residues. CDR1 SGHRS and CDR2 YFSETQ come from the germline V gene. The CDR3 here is CASSLHSGNTIYF. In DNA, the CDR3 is TGCGCCAGCAGCTTACACTCTGGAAACACCATATATTTT.

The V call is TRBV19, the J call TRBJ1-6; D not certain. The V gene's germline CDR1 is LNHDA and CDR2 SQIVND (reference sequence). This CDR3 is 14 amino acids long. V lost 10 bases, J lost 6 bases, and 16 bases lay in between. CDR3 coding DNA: TGTGCCACCAAAAAAGCGTCGGGTAATTCACCCCTCCACTTT. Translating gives CATKKASGNSPLHF. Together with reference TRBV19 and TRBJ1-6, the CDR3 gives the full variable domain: DGGITQSPKYLFRKEGQNVTLSCEQNLNHDAMYWYRQDPGQGLRLIYYSQIVNDFQKGDIAEGYSVSREKKESFPLTVTSAQKNPTAFYLCATKKASGNSPLHFGNGTRLTVT.

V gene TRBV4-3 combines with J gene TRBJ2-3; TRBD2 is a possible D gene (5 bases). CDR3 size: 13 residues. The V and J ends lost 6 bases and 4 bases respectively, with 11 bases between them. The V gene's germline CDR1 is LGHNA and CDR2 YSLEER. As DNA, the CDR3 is TGCGCCAGCAGGCTTTCGGAGGCAGATACGCAGTATTTT. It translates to CASRLSEADTQYF.

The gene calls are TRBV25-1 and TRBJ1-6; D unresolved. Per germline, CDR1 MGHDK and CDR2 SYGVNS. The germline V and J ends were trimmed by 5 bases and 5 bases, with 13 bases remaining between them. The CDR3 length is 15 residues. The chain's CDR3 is CASSIGSRNNSPLHF. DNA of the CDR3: TGTGCCAGCAGTATTGGTTCCAGGAATAATTCACCCCTCCACTTT.

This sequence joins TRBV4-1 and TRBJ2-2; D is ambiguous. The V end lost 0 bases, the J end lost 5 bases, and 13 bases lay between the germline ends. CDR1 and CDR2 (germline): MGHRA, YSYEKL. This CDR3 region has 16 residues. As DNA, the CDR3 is TGCGCCAGCAGCCAAGATTCGGTGCGATCGACCGGGGAGCTGTTTTTT. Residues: CASSQDSVRSTGELFF.

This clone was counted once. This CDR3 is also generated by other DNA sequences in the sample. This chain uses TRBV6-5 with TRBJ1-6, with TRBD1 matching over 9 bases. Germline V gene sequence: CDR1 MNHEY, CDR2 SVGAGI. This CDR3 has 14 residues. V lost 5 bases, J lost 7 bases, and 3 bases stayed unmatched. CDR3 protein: CASSPTGGNSPLHF. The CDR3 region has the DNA TGTGCCAGCAGTCCGACAGGGGGGAATTCACCCCTCCACTTT.

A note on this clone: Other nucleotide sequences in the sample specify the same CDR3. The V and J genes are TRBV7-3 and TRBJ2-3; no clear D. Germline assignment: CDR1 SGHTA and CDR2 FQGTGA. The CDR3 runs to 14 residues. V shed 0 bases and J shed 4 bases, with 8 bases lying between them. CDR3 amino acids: CASSLTFGADTQYF. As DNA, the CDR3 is TGTGCCAGCAGCTTAACGTTTGGGGCAGATACGCAGTATTTT.

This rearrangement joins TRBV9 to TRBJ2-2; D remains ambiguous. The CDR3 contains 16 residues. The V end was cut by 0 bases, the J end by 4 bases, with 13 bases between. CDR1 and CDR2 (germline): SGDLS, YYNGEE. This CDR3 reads CASSVGRHPSTGELFF. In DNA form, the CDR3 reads TGTGCCAGCAGCGTAGGGCGCCACCCCTCCACCGGGGAGCTGTTTTTT. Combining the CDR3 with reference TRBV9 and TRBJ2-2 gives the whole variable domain DSGVTQTPKHLITATGQRVTLRCSPRSGDLSVYWYQQSLDQGLQFLIQYYNGEERAKGNILERFSAQQFPDLHSELNLSSLELGDSALYFCASSVGRHPSTGELFFGEGSRLTVL.